This section outlines one T cell receptor (beta chain) sequence together with its context. The CDR3 is made up of 16 amino acids. V dropped 5 bases and J dropped 0; count of bases not matched to a gene: 4. Looked up from germline, CDR1 is SGHTA and CDR2 is FQGNSA. This sample is drawn from a study of blood T cell repertoires in COVID-19. In the study overall: Spain, Italy and the United States supplied samples that represented acute and convalescent COVID-19. T cells, B-cell-depleted T cells, or PBMCs provided the cDNA or gDNA that served as material.

Authors' data handling: Estimated nucleated cell counts came from reference gene primer amplification. This table comes from immunoSEQ multiplex PCR, and its TCRdb copy is limited to in-frame clones, with some not included. V and J calls plus clone size are reproduced from that table; the DNA served to infer D and trimming. Counted here are about 200,000 clones, roughly 84% occurring once; the ten biggest clones make up roughly 2%. The sequence derives from a man in his forties with active or convalescent COVID-19. The sample taken for sequencing was peripheral blood. The chain is built from TRBV7-2 and TRBJ2-2; 9 bases agree with TRBD1. The CDR3 protein is CASSIGQGPNTGELFF. The CDR3 DNA reads TGTGCCAGCAGCATTGGACAGGGGCCGAACACCGGGGAGCTGTTTTTT.